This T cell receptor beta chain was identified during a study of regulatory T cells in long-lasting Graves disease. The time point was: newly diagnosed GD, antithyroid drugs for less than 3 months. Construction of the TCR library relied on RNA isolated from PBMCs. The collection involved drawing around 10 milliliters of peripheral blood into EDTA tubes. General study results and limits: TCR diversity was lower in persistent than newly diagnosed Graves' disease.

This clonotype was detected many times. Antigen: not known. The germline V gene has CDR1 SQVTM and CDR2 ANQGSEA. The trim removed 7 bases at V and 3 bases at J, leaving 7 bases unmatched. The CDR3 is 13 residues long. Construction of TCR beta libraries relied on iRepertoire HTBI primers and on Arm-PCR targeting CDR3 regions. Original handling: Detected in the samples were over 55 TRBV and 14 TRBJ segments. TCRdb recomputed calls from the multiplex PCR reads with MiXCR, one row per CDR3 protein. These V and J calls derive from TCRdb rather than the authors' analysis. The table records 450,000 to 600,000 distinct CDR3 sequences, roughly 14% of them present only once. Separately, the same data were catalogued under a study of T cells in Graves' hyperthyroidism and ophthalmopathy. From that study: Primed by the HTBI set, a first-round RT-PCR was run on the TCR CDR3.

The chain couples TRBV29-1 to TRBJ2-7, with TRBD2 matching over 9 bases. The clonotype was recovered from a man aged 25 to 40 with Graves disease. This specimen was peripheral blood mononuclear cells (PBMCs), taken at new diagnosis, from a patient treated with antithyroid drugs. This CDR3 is CSAVAAGGYEQYF. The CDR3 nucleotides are TGCAGCGCCGTAGCAGCGGGAGGCTACGAGCAGTACTTC.